This T cell receptor (beta chain) emerged from a study of shared clonotypes between healthy human individuals. This CDR3 comprises 15 residues. The V and J ends lost 3 bases and 3 bases respectively, with 15 bases between them. Germline CDR1 is SGHVS and CDR2 is FNYEAQ. TCRdb's copy holds only in-frame clones and misses some; the assay was immunoSEQ multiplex PCR. The data contain 550,000 to 700,000 clones, about three quarters of them seen just once; the ten biggest clones take up 1.5% to 2%. Within Nashville, Tennessee resided all donors, each a Caucasian adult. The sample taken for sequencing was memory CD4+ T cells sorted from blood. The subset was: CD45RA-negative fraction. The chain combines TRBV7-6 with TRBJ2-7; D tentatively fits TRBD1 or TRBD2 (5 bases each). The origin of this receptor is a woman aged 25-40 years in good health. CDR3 bases: TGTGCCAGCAGCTTGGGACGGGGTCGCGGCTACGAGCAGTACTTC. This encodes CASSLGRGRGYEQYF.